Sequencing of this TCR beta chain was carried out in a study of T cells in Graves' hyperthyroidism and ophthalmopathy. Only a few counts were recorded for this clonotype. RNA transcripts yielded amplified TCR beta CDR3 regions. TCR CDR3 underwent first-round RT-PCR with the HTBI primer set. TCRdb independently ran MiXCR on the multiplex PCR reads; one entry per CDR3 protein. The table records about 500,000 distinct CDR3 sequences, more than 15% of them present only once. This receptor was identified in a woman younger than 35 with Graves' ophthalmopathy. The sequenced material came from blood.

In DNA form, the CDR3 reads TGTGCCAGCAGTTTTTGGCTTGGGGCTGAAAAACTGTTTTTT. It codes for CASSFWLGAEKLFF. J is TRBJ1-4 and V is TRBV28; the D gene is possibly TRBD1 (5 bases). This CDR3 has 14 residues. V was trimmed by 3 bases and J by 7 bases, leaving 12 bases between them. Germline CDR1 reads MDHEN; CDR2 reads SYDVKM.